A selection of T cell receptor beta chains follows, all from one sample in a study of Graves' ophthalmopathy and Graves' hyperthyroidism. TCRdb re-called the multiplex PCR reads through MiXCR, storing one row per CDR3 protein. The table lists a few hundred thousand distinct CDR3 sequences, about 16% of them singletons. The material sequenced was peripheral blood. These receptors came from a woman between 18 and 29 years old with stable Graves' hyperthyroidism. The CDR3 runs from the conserved cysteine through the conserved F or W. The D gene is left open where the match is weak. Rows give clone size only sometimes, using once, few, many, or a class for an expanded clone.

CDR3 DNA: TGTGCCAGCAGCCGATCTACCGGGACCGGGAACACTGAAGCTTTCTTT
CDR3 protein: CASSRSTGTGNTEAFF
J gene: TRBJ1-1
CDR3 length: 16
V gene: TRBV6-1
clone size: many
D gene: .

CDR3 DNA: TGTGCCAGCAGTTTTGACAGGGTTGTGGAGACCCAGTACTTC
CDR3 protein: CASSFDRVVETQYF
J gene: TRBJ2-5
CDR3 length: 14
V gene: TRBV12-3/TRBV12-4
clone size: many
D gene: TRBD1

CDR3 DNA: TGTGCCTGGAGCCGCGTTGCCACTGAAGCTTTCTTT
CDR3 protein: CAWSRVATEAFF
J gene: TRBJ1-1
CDR3 length: 12
V gene: TRBV30
clone size: once
D gene: .

CDR3 DNA: TGTGCCAGCAGTGAAGGGACCCCTCCCGATCAGCCCCAGCATTTT
CDR3 protein: CASSEGTPPDQPQHF
J gene: TRBJ1-5
CDR3 length: 15
V gene: TRBV2
clone size: many
D gene: .

CDR3 DNA: TGTGCCAGCAGCCCACGGGTCGGGGGCTCCGAGCAGTACTTC
CDR3 protein: CASSPRVGGSEQYF
J gene: TRBJ2-7
CDR3 length: 14
V gene: TRBV3-1
clone size: .
D gene: .

CDR3 DNA: TGTGCCAGCAGTGTGGGGATGGGGCCCACCGGGGAGCTGTTTTTT
CDR3 protein: CASSVGMGPTGELFF
J gene: TRBJ2-2
CDR3 length: 15
V gene: TRBV2
clone size: few
D gene: .

CDR3 DNA: TGTGCCAGCAGCACTACGACAGGGGTTCTGAAGTCACCCCTCCACTTT
CDR3 protein: CASSTTTGVLKSPLHF
J gene: TRBJ1-6
CDR3 length: 16
V gene: TRBV5-8
clone size: many
D gene: TRBD1

CDR3 DNA: TGTGCCTGGAGTGGTATGAACACTGAAGCTTTCTTT
CDR3 protein: CAWSGMNTEAFF
J gene: TRBJ1-1
CDR3 length: 12
V gene: TRBV19
clone size: .
D gene: .

CDR3 DNA: TGTGCCATCAGTGTGGCACAGGGCGATGAAGCTTTCTTT
CDR3 protein: CAISVAQGDEAFF
J gene: TRBJ1-1
CDR3 length: 13
V gene: TRBV10-3
clone size: many
D gene: .

CDR3 DNA: TGCAGTGCTAGAGCTCTAGCCGGGGGAAGGGGAGAGACCCAGTACTTC
CDR3 protein: CSARALAGGRGETQYF
J gene: TRBJ2-5
CDR3 length: 16
V gene: TRBV20-1
clone size: many
D gene: .

CDR3 DNA: TGTGCCAGCAGCTTCTCCCCGATGGGGGAGCAGTACTTC
CDR3 protein: CASSFSPMGEQYF
J gene: TRBJ2-7
CDR3 length: 13
V gene: TRBV9
clone size: many
D gene: .

CDR3 DNA: TGTGCCAGCAGTTTATACTTCGGACAGGGGGGCAATCAGCCCCAGCATTTT
CDR3 protein: CASSLYFGQGGNQPQHF
J gene: TRBJ1-5
CDR3 length: 17
V gene: TRBV27
clone size: few
D gene: TRBD1

CDR3 DNA: TGCGCCAGCAGCCAAGATGGGGCAGGGCCAAATCAGCCCCAGCATTTT
CDR3 protein: CASSQDGAGPNQPQHF
J gene: TRBJ1-5
CDR3 length: 16
V gene: TRBV4-1
clone size: many
D gene: .

CDR3 DNA: TGTGCCAGCTCACCAAAGGGGCGGATCACCGGGGAGCTGTTTTTT
CDR3 protein: CASSPKGRITGELFF
J gene: TRBJ2-2
CDR3 length: 15
V gene: TRBV18
clone size: few
D gene: .